The source of this TCR beta chain is a study of molecular identifiers for immune sequencing clone quantification. For the study at large: Replicate RNA from roughly 20,000 or 100,000 naive CD8 T cells formed five aliquots; four were sequenced.

The CD8+CD4-CCR7+CD45RA+ phenotype defined the sorted naive CD8 T cells. The CDR3 contains 14 residues. Trimming left V 2 bases short and J 4 bases short, with 11 bases between. Germline CDR1 MGHDK, CDR2 SYGVNS. General study points: Jurkat TCR RNA spiked in from one cell could reportedly be detected among approximately 980,000 naive cells.

Comments on this clonotype: The antigen is unknown.

With listed TCR primers and previously described methods, bulk TCR libraries were prepared. TCRdb reprocessed the PCR reads via MiXCR and lists one record per CDR3 protein. Among more than 550,000 distinct CDR3 sequences listed, about 25% were seen once. The gene calls are TRBV25-1 and TRBJ1-2, with no clear D. The receptor was isolated from a human donor in good health. Some libraries in this study had Jurkat cell RNA spiked in. The material sequenced was naive CD8+ T cells from blood, with Jurkat cell RNA spiked in. Documented subset: FACS-sorted CD8+CD4-CCR7+CD45RA+ naive T cells. In nucleotides, the CDR3 is TGTGCCAGCAGTGAAATGGGGATGGGCTATGGCTACACCTTC. It codes for CASSEMGMGYGYTF.